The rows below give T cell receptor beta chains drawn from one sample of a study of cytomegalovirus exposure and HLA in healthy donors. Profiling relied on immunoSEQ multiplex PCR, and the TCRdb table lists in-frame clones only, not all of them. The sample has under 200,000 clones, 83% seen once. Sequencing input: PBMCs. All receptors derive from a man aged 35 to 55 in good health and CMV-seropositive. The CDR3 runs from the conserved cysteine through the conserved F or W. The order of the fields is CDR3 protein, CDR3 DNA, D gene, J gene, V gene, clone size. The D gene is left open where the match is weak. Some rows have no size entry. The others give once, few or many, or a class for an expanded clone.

CDR3aa: CASSLGRGSNEQYF
CDR3nt: TGTGCCAGCAGCTTAGGTAGGGGCTCTAACGAGCAGTACTTC
d_gene: .
j_gene: TRBJ2-7
v_gene: TRBV11-3
abundance: .

CDR3aa: CASSPGGVGTEAFF
CDR3nt: TGCGCCAGCAGCCCCGGAGGGGTGGGGACTGAAGCTTTCTTT
d_gene: .
j_gene: TRBJ1-1
v_gene: TRBV5-1
abundance: .

CDR3aa: CASSQAAGTGTEAFF
CDR3nt: TGCGCCAGCAGCCAAGCTGCGGGGACAGGGACTGAAGCTTTCTTT
d_gene: TRBD1
j_gene: TRBJ1-1
v_gene: TRBV4-1
abundance: .

CDR3aa: CASSRGTGVTDTQYF
CDR3nt: TGTGCCAGCAGCCGAGGTACGGGGGTCACAGATACGCAGTATTTT
d_gene: .
j_gene: TRBJ2-3
v_gene: TRBV11-3
abundance: .

CDR3aa: CASSVARYTDTQYF
CDR3nt: TGTGCCAGCAGCGTAGCGCGCTACACAGATACGCAGTATTTT
d_gene: .
j_gene: TRBJ2-3
v_gene: TRBV9
abundance: .

CDR3aa: CASSLWDIQETQYF
CDR3nt: TGCGCCAGCAGCCTATGGGACATTCAAGAGACCCAGTACTTC
d_gene: .
j_gene: TRBJ2-5
v_gene: TRBV5-1
abundance: .

CDR3aa: CAWRPDSHTEAFF
CDR3nt: TGTGCCTGGAGGCCGGACAGCCACACTGAAGCTTTCTTT
d_gene: .
j_gene: TRBJ1-1
v_gene: TRBV30
abundance: .

CDR3aa: CATSRGRSGSYEQYF
CDR3nt: TGTGCCACCAGCAGAGGGCGTAGCGGATCCTACGAGCAGTACTTC
d_gene: .
j_gene: TRBJ2-7
v_gene: TRBV15
abundance: .

CDR3aa: CASSLEVRGGTEAFF
CDR3nt: TGTGCCAGCAGCTTAGAAGTGCGGGGAGGCACTGAAGCTTTCTTT
d_gene: .
j_gene: TRBJ1-1
v_gene: TRBV7-9
abundance: .

CDR3aa: CATSRDLRTPYEQYF
CDR3nt: TGTGCCACCAGCAGAGATCTAAGAACCCCTTACGAGCAGTACTTC
d_gene: .
j_gene: TRBJ2-7
v_gene: TRBV15
abundance: .

CDR3aa: CSVETHRGRLNEQFF
CDR3nt: TGCAGCGTTGAGACTCACAGGGGACGATTGAATGAGCAGTTCTTC
d_gene: TRBD1
j_gene: TRBJ2-1
v_gene: TRBV29-1
abundance: .

CDR3aa: CASSFLEGSATGELFF
CDR3nt: TGTGCCAGCAGTTTCCTCGAGGGATCGGCCACCGGGGAGCTGTTTTTT
d_gene: .
j_gene: TRBJ2-2
v_gene: TRBV27
abundance: .

CDR3aa: CASRGGTGASETQYF
CDR3nt: TGTGCCAGCAGGGGAGGGACAGGGGCGTCGGAGACCCAGTACTTC
d_gene: TRBD1
j_gene: TRBJ2-5
v_gene: TRBV11-3
abundance: once

CDR3aa: CASRRDPQGEQYF
CDR3nt: TGTGCCAGCAGGCGGGACCCGCAGGGCGAGCAGTACTTC
d_gene: .
j_gene: TRBJ2-7
v_gene: TRBV6-1
abundance: .

CDR3aa: CASSLAGTGVNGYTF
CDR3nt: TGTGCCAGCAGCTTAGCGGGCACAGGGGTAAATGGCTACACCTTC
d_gene: TRBD1
j_gene: TRBJ1-2
v_gene: TRBV7-9
abundance: .

CDR3aa: CASSLVRLAEREQFF
CDR3nt: TGCGCCAGCAGCTTGGTTAGACTAGCGGAGCGTGAGCAGTTCTTC
d_gene: TRBD2
j_gene: TRBJ2-1
v_gene: TRBV5-1
abundance: .

CDR3aa: CASSPYTPGQGDGYTF
CDR3nt: TGTGCCAGCTCACCGTACACCCCGGGACAGGGGGATGGCTACACCTTC
d_gene: TRBD1
j_gene: TRBJ1-2
v_gene: TRBV18
abundance: .

CDR3aa: CASSPLAGGPYEQYF
CDR3nt: TGTGCCAGCAGTCCACTAGCGGGAGGGCCCTACGAGCAGTACTTC
d_gene: TRBD2
j_gene: TRBJ2-7
v_gene: TRBV6-5
abundance: .

CDR3aa: CASSLTGGIVYEQFF
CDR3nt: TGTGCCAGCAGTCTTACCGGGGGTATCGTATATGAGCAGTTCTTC
d_gene: .
j_gene: TRBJ2-1
v_gene: TRBV6-5
abundance: .

CDR3aa: CASRVITGGEAFF
CDR3nt: TGTGCCAGCAGAGTAATAACAGGAGGGGAAGCTTTCTTT
d_gene: .
j_gene: TRBJ1-1
v_gene: TRBV2
abundance: .

CDR3aa: CASSAQGSVTEAFF
CDR3nt: TGTGCCAGCAGCGCGCAGGGATCGGTCACTGAAGCTTTCTTT
d_gene: .
j_gene: TRBJ1-1
v_gene: TRBV28
abundance: .

CDR3aa: CASSIVGTSVETQYF
CDR3nt: TGTGCCAGTAGTATAGTGGGGACTAGCGTGGAGACCCAGTACTTC
d_gene: TRBD2
j_gene: TRBJ2-5
v_gene: TRBV19
abundance: .

CDR3aa: CASSFGGGNTGELFF
CDR3nt: TGTGCCAGCAGCTTCGGCGGAGGGAACACCGGGGAGCTGTTTTTT
d_gene: .
j_gene: TRBJ2-2
v_gene: TRBV7-9
abundance: .

CDR3aa: CASSLGPPGLAYNEQFF
CDR3nt: TGTGCTAGCAGCTTAGGACCACCGGGACTAGCTTACAATGAGCAGTTCTTC
d_gene: TRBD2
j_gene: TRBJ2-1
v_gene: TRBV7-7
abundance: once

CDR3aa: CASSFRTGSYEQYF
CDR3nt: TGCGCCAGCAGCTTCCGGACAGGGAGCTACGAGCAGTACTTC
d_gene: TRBD1
j_gene: TRBJ2-7
v_gene: TRBV5-1
abundance: .

CDR3aa: CASSAPSGSAGETQYF
CDR3nt: TGTGCCAGCAGCGCTCCTAGCGGGAGCGCGGGAGAGACCCAGTACTTC
d_gene: TRBD2
j_gene: TRBJ2-5
v_gene: TRBV9
abundance: .

CDR3aa: CASSVVGSGTYYNEQFF
CDR3nt: TGTGCCAGCAGCGTAGTAGGTAGCGGAACATACTACAATGAGCAGTTCTTC
d_gene: .
j_gene: TRBJ2-1
v_gene: TRBV9
abundance: .

CDR3aa: CASTSGPSHNEQFF
CDR3nt: TGTGCCAGCACCTCCGGTCCTTCCCACAATGAGCAGTTCTTC
d_gene: .
j_gene: TRBJ2-1
v_gene: TRBV7-2
abundance: .

CDR3aa: CASSTGGVQPQHF
CDR3nt: TGCGCCAGCAGCACAGGGGGTGTTCAGCCCCAGCATTTT
d_gene: TRBD1
j_gene: TRBJ1-5
v_gene: TRBV10-1
abundance: .

CDR3aa: CASSPSGSYYNEQFF
CDR3nt: TGTGCCAGCAGCCCCAGCGGATCATACTACAATGAGCAGTTCTTC
d_gene: .
j_gene: TRBJ2-1
v_gene: TRBV9
abundance: .

CDR3aa: CASSLDPGGLEAFF
CDR3nt: TGCGCCAGCAGCTTGGATCCAGGGGGCCTTGAAGCTTTCTTT
d_gene: TRBD1
j_gene: TRBJ1-1
v_gene: TRBV5-1
abundance: .

CDR3aa: CASSQSTGGGTDTQYF
CDR3nt: TGTGCCAGCAGCCAGTCGACAGGGGGAGGCACAGATACGCAGTATTTT
d_gene: TRBD1
j_gene: TRBJ2-3
v_gene: TRBV7-2
abundance: .